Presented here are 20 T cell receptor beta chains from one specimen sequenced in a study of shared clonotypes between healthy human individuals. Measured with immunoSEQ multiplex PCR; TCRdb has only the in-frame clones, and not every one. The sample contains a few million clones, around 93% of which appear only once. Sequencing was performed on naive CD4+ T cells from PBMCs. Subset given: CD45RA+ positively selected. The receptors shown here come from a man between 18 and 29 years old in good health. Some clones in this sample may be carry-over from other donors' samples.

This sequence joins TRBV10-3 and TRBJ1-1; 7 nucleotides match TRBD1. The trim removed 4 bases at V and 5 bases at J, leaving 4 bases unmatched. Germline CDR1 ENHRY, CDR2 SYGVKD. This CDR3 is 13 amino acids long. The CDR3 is CAISAQGSTEAFF. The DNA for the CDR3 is TGTGCCATCAGTGCACAGGGGAGTACTGAAGCTTTCTTT.

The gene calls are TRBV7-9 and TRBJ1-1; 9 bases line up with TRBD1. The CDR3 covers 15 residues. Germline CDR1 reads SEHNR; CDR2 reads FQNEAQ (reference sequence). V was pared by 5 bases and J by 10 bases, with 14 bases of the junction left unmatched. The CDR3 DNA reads TGTGCCAGCAGCCCCTCCGACAGGGGGAAGCGTGGAGCTTTCTTT. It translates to CASSPSDRGKRGAFF.

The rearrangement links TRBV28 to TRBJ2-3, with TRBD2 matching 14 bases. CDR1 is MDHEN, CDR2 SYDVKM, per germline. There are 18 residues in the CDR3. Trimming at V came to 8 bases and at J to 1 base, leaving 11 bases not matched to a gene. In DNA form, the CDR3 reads TGTGCCAGCGCCCGACTAGCGGGAGGGCCGGAGGGCACAGATACGCAGTATTTT. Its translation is CASARLAGGPEGTDTQYF.

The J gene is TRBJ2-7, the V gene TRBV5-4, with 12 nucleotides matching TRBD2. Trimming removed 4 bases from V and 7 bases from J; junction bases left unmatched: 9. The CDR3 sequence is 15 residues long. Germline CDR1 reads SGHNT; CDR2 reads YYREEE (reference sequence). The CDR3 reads CASSPTSGRADEQYF. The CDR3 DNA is TGTGCCAGCAGCCCGACTAGCGGGAGAGCGGATGAGCAGTACTTC. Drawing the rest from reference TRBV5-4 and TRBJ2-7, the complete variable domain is ETGVTQSPTHLIKTRGQQVTLRCSSQSGHNTVSWYQQALGQGPQFIFQYYREEENGRGNFPPRFSGLQFPNYSSELNVNALELDDSALYLCASSPTSGRADEQYFGPGTRLTVT.

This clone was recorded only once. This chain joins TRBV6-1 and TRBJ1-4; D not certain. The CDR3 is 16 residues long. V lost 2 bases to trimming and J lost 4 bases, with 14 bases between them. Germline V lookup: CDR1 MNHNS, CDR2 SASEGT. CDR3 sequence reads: CASSERPAAYNEKLFF. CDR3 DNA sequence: TGTGCCAGCAGTGAACGCCCGGCGGCCTATAATGAAAAACTGTTTTTT.

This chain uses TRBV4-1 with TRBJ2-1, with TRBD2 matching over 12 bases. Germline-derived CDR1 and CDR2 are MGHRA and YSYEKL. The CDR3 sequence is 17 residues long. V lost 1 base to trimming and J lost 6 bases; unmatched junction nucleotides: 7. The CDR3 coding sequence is TGCGCCAGCAGCCAAGGAACCCTAGCGGGAGGGGTCAATGAGCAGTTCTTC. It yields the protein CASSQGTLAGGVNEQFF.

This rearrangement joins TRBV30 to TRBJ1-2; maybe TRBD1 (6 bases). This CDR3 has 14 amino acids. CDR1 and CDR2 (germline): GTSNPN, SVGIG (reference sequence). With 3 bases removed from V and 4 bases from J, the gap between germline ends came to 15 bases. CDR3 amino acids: CAWRATGLGYGYTF. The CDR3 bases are TGTGCCTGGAGGGCCACAGGGCTCGGCTATGGCTACACCTTC. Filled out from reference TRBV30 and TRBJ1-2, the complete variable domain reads SQTIHQWPATLVQPVGSPLSLECTVEGTSNPNLYWYRQAAGRGLQLLFYSVGIGQISSEVPQNLSASRPQDRQFILSSKKLLLSDSGFYLCAWRATGLGYGYTFGSGTRLTVV.

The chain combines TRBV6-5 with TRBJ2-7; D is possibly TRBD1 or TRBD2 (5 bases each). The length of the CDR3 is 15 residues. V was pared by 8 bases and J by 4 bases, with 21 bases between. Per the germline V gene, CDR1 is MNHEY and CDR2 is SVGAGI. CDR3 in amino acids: CASLYGARDSYEQYF. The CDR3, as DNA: TGTGCCAGCTTATACGGGGCGCGTGATTCTTACGAGCAGTACTTC.

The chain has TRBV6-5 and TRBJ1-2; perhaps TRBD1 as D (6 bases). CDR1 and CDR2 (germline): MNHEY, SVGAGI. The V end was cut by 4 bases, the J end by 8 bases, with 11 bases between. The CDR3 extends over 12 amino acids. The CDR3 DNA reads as TGTGCCAGCAGTTCCGACAGGCGGGGCTACACCTTC. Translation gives CASSSDRRGYTF.

For the CDR3, the DNA is TGTGCCAGCAGTGCAGAATACAATGAGCAGTTCTTC. This codes for CASSAEYNEQFF. The J gene is TRBJ2-1, the V gene TRBV25-1, with no clear D. Germline values: CDR1 MGHDK, CDR2 SYGVNS. The CDR3 loop spans 12 amino acids. The V end lost 4 bases, the J end lost 4 bases, and 5 bases lay between the germline ends.

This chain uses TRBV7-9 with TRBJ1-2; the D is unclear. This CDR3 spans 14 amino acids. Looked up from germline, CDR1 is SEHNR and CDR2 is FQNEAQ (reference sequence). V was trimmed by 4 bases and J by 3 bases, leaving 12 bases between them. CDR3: CASSSSAGDYGYTF. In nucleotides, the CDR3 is TGTGCCAGCAGCTCCTCGGCGGGTGACTATGGCTACACCTTC.

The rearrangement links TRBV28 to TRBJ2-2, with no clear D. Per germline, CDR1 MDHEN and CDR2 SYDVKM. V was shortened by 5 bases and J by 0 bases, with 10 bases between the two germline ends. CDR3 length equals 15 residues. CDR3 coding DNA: TGTGCCAGCAGTGACATGCCATCGAACACCGGGGAGCTGTTTTTT. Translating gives CASSDMPSNTGELFF.

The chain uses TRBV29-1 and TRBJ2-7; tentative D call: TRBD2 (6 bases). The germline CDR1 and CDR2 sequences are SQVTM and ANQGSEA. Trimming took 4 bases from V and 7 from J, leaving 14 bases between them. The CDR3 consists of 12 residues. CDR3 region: CSVVPGVSEQYF. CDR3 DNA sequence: TGCAGCGTTGTTCCGGGAGTGAGTGAGCAGTACTTC.

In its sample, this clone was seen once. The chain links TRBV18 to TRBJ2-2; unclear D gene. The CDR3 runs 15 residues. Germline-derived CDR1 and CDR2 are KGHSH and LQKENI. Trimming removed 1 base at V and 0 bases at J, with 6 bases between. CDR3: CASSPLMANTGELFF. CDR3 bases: TGTGCCAGCTCACCACTTATGGCGAACACCGGGGAGCTGTTTTTT.

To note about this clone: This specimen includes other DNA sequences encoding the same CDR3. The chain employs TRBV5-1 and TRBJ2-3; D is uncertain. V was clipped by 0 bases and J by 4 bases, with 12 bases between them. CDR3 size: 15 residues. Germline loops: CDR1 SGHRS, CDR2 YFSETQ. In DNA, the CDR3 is TGCGCCAGCAGCTTGGGTGTAGGAGTGGCAGATACGCAGTATTTT. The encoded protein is CASSLGVGVADTQYF.

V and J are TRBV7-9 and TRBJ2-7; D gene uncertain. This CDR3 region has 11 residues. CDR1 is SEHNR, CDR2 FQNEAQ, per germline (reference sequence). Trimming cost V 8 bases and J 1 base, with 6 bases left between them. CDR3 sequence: CASERSYEQYF. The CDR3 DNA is TGTGCCAGCGAGAGGTCCTACGAGCAGTACTTC.

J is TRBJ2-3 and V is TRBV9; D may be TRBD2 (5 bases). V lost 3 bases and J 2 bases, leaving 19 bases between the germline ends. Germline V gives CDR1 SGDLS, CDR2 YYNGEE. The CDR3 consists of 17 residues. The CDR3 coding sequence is TGTGCCAGCAGCGCCCCCCCGCTTGTACGGGACACAGATACGCAGTATTTT. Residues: CASSAPPLVRDTDTQYF.

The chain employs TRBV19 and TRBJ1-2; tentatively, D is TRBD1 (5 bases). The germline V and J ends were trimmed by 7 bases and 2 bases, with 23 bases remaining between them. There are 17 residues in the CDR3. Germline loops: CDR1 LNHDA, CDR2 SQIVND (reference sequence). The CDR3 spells CASTDRGRSKSNYGYTF. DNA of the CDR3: TGTGCCAGTACCGATCGGGGACGGAGTAAAAGCAACTATGGCTACACCTTC. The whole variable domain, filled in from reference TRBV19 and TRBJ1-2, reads DGGITQSPKYLFRKEGQNVTLSCEQNLNHDAMYWYRQDPGQGLRLIYYSQIVNDFQKGDIAEGYSVSREKKESFPLTVTSAQKNPTAFYLCASTDRGRSKSNYGYTFGSGTRLTVV.

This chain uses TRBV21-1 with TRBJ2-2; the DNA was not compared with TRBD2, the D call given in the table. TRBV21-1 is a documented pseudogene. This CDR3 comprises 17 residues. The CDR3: CASSLPGLAYIAGELFF. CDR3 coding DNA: TGTGCCAGCAGCCTCCCTGGGCTAGCGTACATCGCCGGGGAGCTGTTTTTT.

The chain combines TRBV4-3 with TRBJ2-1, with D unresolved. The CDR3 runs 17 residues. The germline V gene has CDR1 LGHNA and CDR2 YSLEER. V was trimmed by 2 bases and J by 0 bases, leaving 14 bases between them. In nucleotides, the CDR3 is TGCGCCAGCAGCCAAAGATTGGGGATCAGCTCCTACAATGAGCAGTTCTTC. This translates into CASSQRLGISSYNEQFF.